One TCR beta chain is described in this entry. This entry belongs to a study of control samples from healthy donors and cancer patients. The table came from immunoSEQ multiplex PCR; TCRdb's copy has only in-frame clones and leaves some out. The sample has some 20,000 clones, 70% to 90% seen once; the top ten hold around 10%. V was clipped by 5 bases and J by 3 bases; unmatched bases: 6. The CDR3 is made up of 14 amino acids. Germline CDR1 MNHEY, CDR2 SVGAGI. V and J are TRBV6-5 and TRBJ2-5, with TRBD1 matching 7 bases. The TCR was taken from a woman aged 70 to 79 with colorectal cancer. Sequencing was carried out using PBMCs. CDR3: CASSHRDSKETQYF. Written as DNA, the CDR3 is TGTGCCAGCAGTCACCGGGACAGTAAAGAGACCCAGTACTTC.